The 20 T cell receptor beta chains below all came from one sample that was sequenced in a study of long-term antiretroviral therapy in people with HIV. Investigators performed immunoSEQ version v3.0 at survey level. Sequencing used immunoSEQ multiplex PCR; TCRdb keeps in-frame clones, though not all of them. The sample consists of just under 30,000 clones, 75% to 90% of them appearing once. The sequencing here drew on unsorted PBMCs, taken approximately 5 years before starting antiretroviral therapy. Every receptor here comes from a man in his fifties with HIV.

The CDR3 DNA reads as TGCGCCAGCAGCCAATTGAGGACAGGGGCCTACGAGCAGTACTTC. Amino acid sequence: CASSQLRTGAYEQYF. The genes are TRBV4-3 and TRBJ2-7; 9 positions agree with TRBD1. Germline V CDR1 and CDR2: LGHNA, YSLEER. Trimming removed 2 bases from V and 2 bases from J; junction bases left unmatched: 4. The CDR3 covers 15 residues.

The chain combines TRBV7-2 with TRBJ2-5; 8 bases are a match to TRBD1. With V trimmed by 1 base and J by 7 bases, 2 bases remained unmatched. The germline V gene encodes CDR1 SGHTA and CDR2 FQGNSA. The length of the CDR3 is 13 residues. CDR3 DNA sequence: TGTGCCAGCAGCTTAGACAGGGGGGTGACCCAGTACTTC. Protein product: CASSLDRGVTQYF.

The rearrangement uses TRBV6-6 and TRBJ2-7, with D perhaps being TRBD1 or TRBD2 (6 bases each). V lost 2 bases and J lost 2, with 13 bases in between. Germline V lookup: CDR1 MNHNY, CDR2 SVGAGI (reference sequence). The CDR3 is 15 amino acids. In nucleotides, the CDR3 is TGTGCCAGCAGTTACGCCCCCGGGGGCGCCTACGAGCAGTACTTC. Its protein is CASSYAPGGAYEQYF.

In the case of this clone: One end of the junction varies from germline; a read error may be responsible. The chain carries TRBV6-1 and TRBJ1-1; D remains ambiguous. This CDR3 region has 10 residues. The germline CDR1 and CDR2 sequences are MNHNS and SASEGT. CDR3 DNA sequence: TGTGCCAGCAGTGATTCTCTCGGGGACTTT. Its protein product is CASSDSLGDF.

This sequence joins TRBV10-3 and TRBJ1-2, with a weak D call TRBD1 (5 bases). V dropped 10 bases and J dropped 2 bases, with 14 bases sitting between them. The germline V gene has CDR1 ENHRY and CDR2 SYGVKD. The CDR3 sequence is 13 residues long. CDR3 nucleotide sequence: TGTGCCAATGGCCGGGGGGGGAACTATGGCTACACCTTC. It is translated as CANGRGGNYGYTF.

This clone occurred once. The chain joins TRBV27 to TRBJ1-1; weak D call: TRBD1 (5 bases). The CDR3 extends over 17 amino acids. V lost 6 bases and J 2 bases, leaving 22 bases between the germline ends. The germline CDR1 and CDR2 sequences are MNHEY and SMNVEV (reference sequence). The CDR3 coding sequence is TGTGCCAGCAGCCCTCTCGGGGGAAGCTTTCTAAACACTGAAGCTTTCTTT. Its protein is CASSPLGGSFLNTEAFF.

The CDR3 DNA follows: TGTGCCAGCAGCTTAGATTCGTCACTTGAAGCTTTCTTT. Translation gives CASSLDSSLEAFF. The V gene is TRBV11-1, the J gene TRBJ1-1; D call uncertain. The length of the CDR3 is 13 residues. Germline V lookup: CDR1 SGHAT, CDR2 FQDESV (reference sequence). The V and J ends lost 1 base and 7 bases respectively, with 10 bases between them.

The V call is TRBV7-6, the J call TRBJ1-1; D gene unclear. Germline V gene lookup returns CDR1 SGHVS and CDR2 FNYEAQ. Trimming pared 5 bases from V and 0 bases from J, leaving 7 bases between. CDR3 length: 13 residues. The CDR3 sequence is CASSQDLNTEAFF. In nucleotides, the CDR3 is TGTGCCAGCAGCCAGGACTTGAACACTGAAGCTTTCTTT.

This chain joins TRBV11-2 and TRBJ1-1; D ambiguous. The CDR3 contains 15 residues. With 0 bases removed from V and 4 bases from J, the gap between germline ends came to 12 bases. Germline values: CDR1 SGHAT, CDR2 FQNNGV. The CDR3 DNA sequence: TGTGCCAGCAGCTTAGATCAATTAACGACCACTGAAGCTTTCTTT. Its protein is CASSLDQLTTTEAFF.

J is TRBJ2-7 and V is TRBV9, with D possibly TRBD1 on 6 matching bases. CDR1 SGDLS and CDR2 YYNGEE come from the germline V gene. V was pared by 0 bases and J by 3 bases, with 10 bases between. The CDR3 has 14 residues. Here the CDR3 DNA reads TGTGCCAGCAGCGTAGAGGACAGCGACTACGAGCAGTACTTC. Translation: CASSVEDSDYEQYF.

The chain uses TRBV6-1 and TRBJ1-6; 7 positions match TRBD1. Germline CDR1 is MNHNS and CDR2 is SASEGT. The ends lost 6 bases at V and 7 bases at J; junction bases unmatched: 3. This CDR3 is 13 amino acids long. The CDR3: CASRGTENSPLHF. CDR3 nucleotide sequence: TGTGCCAGCAGGGGGACAGAGAATTCACCCCTCCACTTT.

The chain combines TRBV7-2 with TRBJ2-3, with 7 bases aligning to TRBD2. Looked up from germline, CDR1 is SGHTA and CDR2 is FQGNSA. J was trimmed by 3 bases and V by 6 bases; bases with no gene match: 6. This CDR3 has 14 residues. The CDR3 region has the DNA TGTGCCAGCAGGCGGACTAGTTCTACAGATACGCAGTATTTT. Translated, it gives CASRRTSSTDTQYF.

The chain recombines TRBV19 with TRBJ1-1; a possible D gene is TRBD1 (5 bases). The CDR3 contains 15 residues. The V end lost 3 bases, the J end lost 5 bases, and 16 bases lay between the germline ends. Germline CDR1 is LNHDA and CDR2 is SQIVND (reference sequence). The CDR3, as DNA: TGTGCCAGTAGTATCGACGCGGGACTACTAACTGAAGCTTTCTTT. Its translation: CASSIDAGLLTEAFF.

The chain is built from TRBV9 and TRBJ2-3; TRBD2 aligns across 14 bases. The CDR3 contains 15 residues. V trimming: 4 bases; J trimming: 5 bases; junction bases outside the gene matches: 3. In germline, CDR1 is SGDLS, CDR2 YYNGEE. CDR3 sequence: CASSPGLAGGDTQYF. The CDR3 DNA is TGTGCCAGCAGCCCAGGACTAGCGGGAGGAGATACGCAGTATTTT. Combining the CDR3 with reference TRBV9 and TRBJ2-3 gives the whole variable domain DSGVTQTPKHLITATGQRVTLRCSPRSGDLSVYWYQQSLDQGLQFLIQYYNGEERAKGNILERFSAQQFPDLHSELNLSSLELGDSALYFCASSPGLAGGDTQYFGPGTRLTVL.

The chain links TRBV6-4 to TRBJ2-3; perhaps TRBD2 as D (6 bases). The CDR3 spans 14 residues. Deletions cut 2 bases from V and 4 bases from J, with 10 bases between. CDR1 MRHNA and CDR2 SNTAGT come from the germline V gene. In nucleotides, the CDR3 is TGTGCCAGCAGTGACGGGGGGAGATCAGATACGCAGTATTTT. Its protein product is CASSDGGRSDTQYF.

The chain uses TRBV30 and TRBJ1-3; D not certain. Trimming took 1 base from V and 4 from J, leaving 8 bases between them. Germline CDR1 is GTSNPN and CDR2 is SVGIG (reference sequence). The CDR3 runs to 13 residues. The CDR3 DNA sequence: TGTGCCTGGAGTGACGGACGGGGAAACACCATATATTTT. Translating gives CAWSDGRGNTIYF.

The chain joins TRBV4-2 to TRBJ2-5; 9 positions agree with TRBD1. Germline V lookup: CDR1 LGHNA, CDR2 YNFKEQ. The length of the CDR3 is 15 residues. V was pared by 3 bases and J by 6 bases, with 8 bases of the junction left unmatched. This CDR3 is CASSHPDRGGQTQYF. The CDR3 DNA is TGTGCCAGCAGCCATCCGGACAGGGGTGGACAGACCCAGTACTTC.

The V gene is TRBV5-1, the J gene TRBJ2-7, with 7 bases matching TRBD1. J was trimmed by 5 bases and V by 0 bases; bases with no gene match: 11. CDR3 size: 16 residues. Germline V gives CDR1 SGHRS, CDR2 YFSETQ. The CDR3 region is CASSLVGPTGRDEQYF. The CDR3 nucleotides read TGCGCCAGCAGCTTGGTAGGGCCGACAGGGCGGGACGAGCAGTACTTC.

The rearrangement uses TRBV4-3 and TRBJ1-6, with TRBD1 matching over 7 bases. Germline values: CDR1 LGHNA, CDR2 YSLEER. The trim removed 0 bases at V and 4 bases at J, leaving 9 bases unmatched. This CDR3 is built from 18 residues. The CDR3 DNA follows: TGCGCCAGCAGCCAAGATGAAGGACAGGTGTTATATAATTCACCCCTCCACTTT. This translates into CASSQDEGQVLYNSPLHF.

This clone counts as medium-sized (0.01 to 0.1%). This sequence joins TRBV30 and TRBJ1-6; D is unresolved. CDR1 and CDR2 (germline): GTSNPN, SVGIG (reference sequence). V lost 4 bases, J lost 10 bases, and 11 bases lay in between. The CDR3 is 12 residues long. The CDR3 nucleotides are TGTGCCTGGAATGAAGGGCGCTCACCCCTCCACTTT. It yields the protein CAWNEGRSPLHF.